This passage covers 23 T cell receptor beta chains from one sample sequenced in a study of blood T cell repertoires in COVID-19. TCRdb's copy holds only in-frame clones and misses some; the assay was immunoSEQ multiplex PCR. The table lists more than 250,000 clones, about 90% of them singletons, with about 5% in the top ten. The sequencing input was PBMCs or T cells enriched from blood (not recorded which). Receptors originate from a woman aged 25 to 39 who had recovered from COVID-19.

The V gene is TRBV18, the J gene TRBJ2-1; 8 bases align to TRBD1. The CDR3 is made up of 16 amino acids. V dropped 3 bases and J dropped 7; count of bases not matched to a gene: 11. From germline, CDR1 is KGHSH and CDR2 LQKENI. The CDR3 is CASSPLVHRGTNEQFF. As DNA, the CDR3 is TGTGCCAGCTCACCGCTCGTCCACAGGGGGACTAATGAGCAGTTCTTC.

The V and J genes are TRBV5-5 and TRBJ1-2; possibly TRBD1 for D (6 bases). V was pared by 2 bases and J by 2 bases, with 13 bases between. The germline V gene encodes CDR1 SGHKS and CDR2 YYEKEE (reference sequence). This CDR3 is 15 amino acids long. CDR3 region: CASSFGQWDNYGYTF. For the CDR3, the DNA is TGTGCCAGCAGCTTTGGACAGTGGGACAACTATGGCTACACCTTC.

V and J are TRBV9 and TRBJ2-2, with 14 bases lining up with TRBD2. The CDR3 spans 17 residues. J lost 6 bases, V lost 4 bases, and 8 bases had no gene match. The germline CDR1 and CDR2 sequences are SGDLS and YYNGEE. The CDR3 sequence: CASSPGTSGGRPGELFF. In DNA, the CDR3 is TGTGCCAGCAGCCCCGGGACTAGCGGGGGCCGTCCCGGGGAGCTGTTTTTT.

The chain recombines TRBV4-1 with TRBJ2-2; tentative D call: TRBD1 (5 bases). CDR3 length: 16 residues. Trimming removed 3 bases at V and 3 bases at J, with 14 bases between. Germline CDR1 reads MGHRA; CDR2 reads YSYEKL. The CDR3: CASSQDNVGYTGELFF. CDR3 DNA sequence: TGCGCCAGCAGCCAGGACAACGTAGGGTACACCGGGGAGCTGTTTTTT.

V is TRBV28 and J is TRBJ1-3; D is ambiguous. Trimming shortened V by 1 base and J by 13 bases, and 17 bases separated the two germline ends. The germline CDR1 and CDR2 sequences are MDHEN and SYDVKM. The CDR3 consists of 14 residues. The CDR3 region has the DNA TGTGCCAGCAGTTTATCCTCCATGATCGAGTCGATATATTTT. Translation gives CASSLSSMIESIYF.

This clone appeared a few times. The chain employs TRBV5-4 and TRBJ1-1, with D possibly matching TRBD1 (5 bases). Trimming removed 0 bases from V and 9 bases from J, with 9 bases in between. Germline V gives CDR1 SGHNT, CDR2 YYREEE (reference sequence). There are 12 residues in the CDR3. CDR3 protein: CASSLGAGKAFF. CDR3 DNA sequence: TGTGCCAGCAGCTTGGGGGCAGGGAAAGCTTTCTTT.

J is TRBJ1-1 and V is TRBV7-2; D remains unclear. The CDR3 has 15 amino acids. Germline V gene data show CDR1 as SGHTA and CDR2 as FQGNSA. V lost 11 bases and J 0 bases, leaving 19 bases between the germline ends. The CDR3 protein is CAGRGGLAMNTEAFF. CDR3 coding DNA: TGTGCCGGCCGAGGAGGGTTGGCCATGAACACTGAAGCTTTCTTT.

V and J are TRBV12-3 or TRBV12-4 and TRBJ1-5; D is ambiguous. V was shortened by 6 bases and J by 9 bases, with 12 bases between the two germline ends. There are 12 residues in the CDR3. The CDR3 protein is CASSLPYPPQHF. The CDR3 bases are TGTGCCAGCAGCTTGCCCTATCCGCCCCAGCATTTT.

The chain is built from TRBV11-2 and TRBJ1-1; D is possibly TRBD1 (6 bases). V dropped 5 bases and J dropped 0 bases, with 16 bases sitting between them. In germline, CDR1 is SGHAT, CDR2 FQNNGV. CDR3 length: 16 residues. CDR3 DNA sequence: TGTGCCAGCAGCCCAGGGGCACGTCGCCTGAACACTGAAGCTTTCTTT. This sequence encodes CASSPGARRLNTEAFF.

The V call is TRBV30, the J call TRBJ2-5; a possible D gene is TRBD1 (5 bases). The CDR3 loop spans 11 amino acids. The germline CDR1 and CDR2 sequences are GTSNPN and SVGIG (reference sequence). V was shortened by 6 bases and J by 4 bases, with 9 bases between the two germline ends. This CDR3 is CACGQGETQYF. For the CDR3, the DNA is TGTGCCTGCGGGCAGGGAGAGACCCAGTACTTC.

The V call is TRBV7-8, the J call TRBJ2-5; no firm D call. Germline lookup yields CDR1 SGHVS and CDR2 FQNEAQ. This CDR3 is 12 amino acids long. The V gene lost 2 bases and the J gene lost 8 bases, with 9 bases spanning the gap. In DNA, the CDR3 is TGTGCCAGCAGCTTAATAGGCGGCACCCAGTACTTC. The encoded protein is CASSLIGGTQYF. Based on the CDR3 plus reference TRBV7-8 and TRBJ2-5, the full variable domain is GAGVSQSPRYKVAKRGQDVALRCDPISGHVSLFWYQQALGQGPEFLTYFQNEAQLDKSGLPSDRFFAERPEGSVSTLKIQRTQQEDSAVYLCASSLIGGTQYFGPGTRLLVL.

A few counts support this clone. The chain links TRBV19 to TRBJ1-1; no clear D gene. The germline V and J ends were trimmed by 3 bases and 6 bases, with 20 bases remaining between them. The CDR3 sequence is 16 residues long. The V gene's germline CDR1 is LNHDA and CDR2 SQIVND (reference sequence). The CDR3: CASSMGSKAPGAEAFF. The CDR3 DNA reads as TGTGCCAGTAGTATGGGGAGTAAGGCCCCGGGCGCTGAAGCTTTCTTT.

CDR3 DNA sequence: TGTGCCAGCAGCCCGGGACGGGGGGATGGCTACACCTTC. Residues: CASSPGRGDGYTF. The chain couples TRBV7-2 to TRBJ1-2; maybe TRBD1 (5 bases). The germline gives CDR1 SGHTA, CDR2 FQGNSA. Trimming pared 5 bases from V and 6 bases from J, leaving 13 bases between. CDR3 length equals 13 residues. Looking up the rest from reference TRBV7-2 and TRBJ1-2 gives the full variable domain: GAGVSQSPSNKVTEKGKDVELRCDPISGHTALYWYRQSLGQGLEFLIYFQGNSAPDKSGLPSDRFSAERTGGSVSTLTIQRTQQEDSAVYLCASSPGRGDGYTFGSGTRLTVV.

The gene calls are TRBV9 and TRBJ1-2; D may be TRBD1 (6 bases). Germline CDR1 reads SGDLS; CDR2 reads YYNGEE. The CDR3 totals 13 residues. The germline V and J ends were trimmed by 3 bases and 6 bases, with 12 bases remaining between them. CDR3 DNA sequence: TGTGCCAGCAGCGCCGTCGGGGGGCATGGCTACACCTTC. This encodes CASSAVGGHGYTF.

The V gene is TRBV4-3, the J gene TRBJ2-7, with D perhaps TRBD2 (6 bases). CDR1 LGHNA and CDR2 YSLEER come from the germline V gene. V lost 0 bases and J lost 8, with 11 bases in between. The CDR3 extends over 13 amino acids. CDR3 region: CASSQEGGGKQYF. DNA of the CDR3: TGCGCCAGCAGCCAAGAGGGAGGAGGGAAGCAGTACTTC.

This sequence joins TRBV5-4 and TRBJ1-6; D is possibly TRBD1 (5 bases). V lost 0 bases and J 1 base, leaving 14 bases between the germline ends. The CDR3 is 18 residues long. Germline values: CDR1 SGHNT, CDR2 YYREEE (reference sequence). CDR3 loop: CASSLDGGLRSYNSPLHF. The CDR3 nucleotides read TGTGCCAGCAGCTTGGACGGGGGGTTACGGTCCTATAATTCACCCCTCCACTTT.

The gene calls are TRBV15 and TRBJ1-2, with 8 bases identical to TRBD1. From germline, CDR1 is LNHNV and CDR2 YYDKDF (reference sequence). The CDR3 loop spans 15 amino acids. The junction had 4 bases not matched to a gene; V was cut back by 0 bases and J by 4 bases. CDR3 DNA sequence: TGTGCCACCAGCAGAGACGGACAGGGACCCTATGGCTACACCTTC. This sequence encodes CATSRDGQGPYGYTF.

The rearrangement joins TRBV11-2 to TRBJ2-2; no firm D call. Trimming cost V 3 bases and J 2 bases, with 16 bases left between them. Germline V gene sequence: CDR1 SGHAT, CDR2 FQNNGV. This CDR3 is built from 17 residues. The DNA for the CDR3 is TGTGCCAGCAGCTTGGTTCGAGTCCTACTTAACACCGGGGAGCTGTTTTTT. This codes for CASSLVRVLLNTGELFF.

In this sample, this clone turned up a few times. The V gene is TRBV6-5, the J gene TRBJ1-5; D unresolved. Trimming removed 6 bases from V and 7 bases from J, with 16 bases in between. Germline CDR1 and CDR2: MNHEY and SVGAGI. The CDR3 sequence is 14 residues long. The CDR3: CASRRTGFGQPQHF. The DNA for the CDR3 is TGTGCCAGCAGGCGGACGGGATTCGGCCAGCCCCAGCATTTT.

V gene TRBV5-6 combines with J gene TRBJ1-4; D remains unclear. This CDR3 has 13 amino acids. The germline V and J ends were trimmed by 2 bases and 8 bases, with 10 bases remaining between them. Per germline, CDR1 SGHDT and CDR2 YYEEEE. CDR3 sequence (DNA): TGTGCCAGCAGCTTCGATCATCAGGAAAAACTGTTTTTT. Protein: CASSFDHQEKLFF. Based on the CDR3 plus reference TRBV5-6 and TRBJ1-4, the full variable domain is DAGVTQSPTHLIKTRGQQVTLRCSPKSGHDTVSWYQQALGQGPQFIFQYYEEEERQRGNFPDRFSGHQFPNYSSELNVNALLLGDSALYLCASSFDHQEKLFFGSGTQLSVL.

The V and J genes are TRBV28 and TRBJ2-1; 13 bases align to TRBD2. In germline, CDR1 is MDHEN, CDR2 SYDVKM. Germline trimming cut 6 bases from V and 16 bases from J; bases unmatched to any gene: 12. The CDR3 is 14 amino acids. The CDR3 nucleotides are TGTGCCAGCAGCGCCTGGACTAGCGGGGGCCCACCTTTCTTC. It yields the protein CASSAWTSGGPPFF. Full variable domain (missing parts from reference TRBV28 and TRBJ2-1): DVKVTQSSRYLVKRTGEKVFLECVQDMDHENMFWYRQDPGLGLRLIYFSYDVKMKEKGDIPEGYSVSREKKERFSLILESASTNQTSMYLCASSAWTSGGPPFFGPGTRLTVL.

The J gene is TRBJ1-2, the V gene TRBV5-1; the match to TRBD1 covers 8 bases. Looked up from germline, CDR1 is SGHRS and CDR2 is YFSETQ. V was clipped by 4 bases and J by 1 base; unmatched bases: 3. The CDR3 is 14 amino acids. CDR3 amino acids: CASSPGQDNYGYTF. The CDR3, as DNA: TGCGCCAGCAGCCCGGGACAGGATAACTATGGCTACACCTTC.

This clone was counted once. The chain recombines TRBV7-9 with TRBJ2-5; 10 bases map to TRBD1. Germline assignment: CDR1 SEHNR and CDR2 FQNEAQ (reference sequence). J lost 5 bases, V lost 3 bases, and 6 bases had no gene match. The CDR3 runs 15 residues. The chain's CDR3 is CASSFGTGAGETQYF. CDR3 in DNA: TGTGCCAGCAGCTTTGGGACAGGGGCCGGGGAGACCCAGTACTTC.